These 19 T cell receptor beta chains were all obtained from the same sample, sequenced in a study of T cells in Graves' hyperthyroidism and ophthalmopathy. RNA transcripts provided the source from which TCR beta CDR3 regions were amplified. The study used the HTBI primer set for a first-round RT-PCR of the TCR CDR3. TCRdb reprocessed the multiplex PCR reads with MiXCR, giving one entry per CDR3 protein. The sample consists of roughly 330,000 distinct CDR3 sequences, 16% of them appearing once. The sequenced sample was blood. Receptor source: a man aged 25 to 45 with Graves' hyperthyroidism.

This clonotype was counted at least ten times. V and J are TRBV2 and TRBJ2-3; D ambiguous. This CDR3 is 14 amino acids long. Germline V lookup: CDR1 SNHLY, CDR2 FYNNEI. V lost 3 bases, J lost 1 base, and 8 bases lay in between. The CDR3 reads CASSESRGTDTQYF. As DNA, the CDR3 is TGTGCCAGCAGTGAGTCAAGGGGCACAGATACGCAGTATTTT.

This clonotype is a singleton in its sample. CDR3 coding DNA: TGTGCCATCAGTGAGCCTGGGACAGCAACCGGGGAGCTGTTTTTT. Translation gives CAISEPGTATGELFF. The chain uses TRBV10-3 and TRBJ2-2, with TRBD1 identical over 7 bases. The CDR3 covers 15 residues. Trimming removed 2 bases from V and 5 bases from J; junction bases left unmatched: 5. Germline lookup yields CDR1 ENHRY and CDR2 SYGVKD.

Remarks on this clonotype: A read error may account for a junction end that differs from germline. The CDR3 DNA follows: TGCGCCAGCAGCCATAACCCGAGGGGGCTTAGAGGCTACACCTTC. It translates to CASSHNPRGLRGYTF. The chain is built from TRBV7-9 and TRBJ1-2, with 7 nucleotides matching TRBD1. The CDR3 extends over 15 amino acids. The germline V gene has CDR1 SEHNR and CDR2 FQNEAQ (reference sequence).

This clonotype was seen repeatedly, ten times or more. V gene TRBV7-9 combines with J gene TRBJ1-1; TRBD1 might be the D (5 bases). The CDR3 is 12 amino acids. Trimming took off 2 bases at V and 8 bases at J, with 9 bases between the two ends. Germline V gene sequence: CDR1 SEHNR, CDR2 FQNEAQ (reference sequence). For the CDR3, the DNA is TGTGCCAGCAGCTTACGGTGGGGGGAAGCTTTCTTT. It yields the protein CASSLRWGEAFF.

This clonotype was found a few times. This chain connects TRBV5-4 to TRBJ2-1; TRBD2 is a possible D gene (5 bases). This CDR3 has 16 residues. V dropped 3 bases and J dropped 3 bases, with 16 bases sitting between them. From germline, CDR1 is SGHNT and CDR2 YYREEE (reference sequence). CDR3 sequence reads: CASSSLVSVDYNEQFF. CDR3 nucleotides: TGTGCCAGCAGCTCACTAGTCTCCGTCGACTACAATGAGCAGTTCTTC.

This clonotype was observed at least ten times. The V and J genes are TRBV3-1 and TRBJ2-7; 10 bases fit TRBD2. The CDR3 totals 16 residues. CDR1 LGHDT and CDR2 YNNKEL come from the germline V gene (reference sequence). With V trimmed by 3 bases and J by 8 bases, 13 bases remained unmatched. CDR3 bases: TGTGCCAGCAGCCACCGCCCCAGCGGGAGGGTTAACAAGCAGTACTTC. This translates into CASSHRPSGRVNKQYF.

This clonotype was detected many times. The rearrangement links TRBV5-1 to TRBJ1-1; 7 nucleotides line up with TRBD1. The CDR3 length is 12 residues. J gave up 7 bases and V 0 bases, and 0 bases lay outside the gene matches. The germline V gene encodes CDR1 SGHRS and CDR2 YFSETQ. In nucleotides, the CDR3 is TGCGCCAGCAGCTTGGACAGGGGTGAAGCTTTCTTT. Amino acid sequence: CASSLDRGEAFF.

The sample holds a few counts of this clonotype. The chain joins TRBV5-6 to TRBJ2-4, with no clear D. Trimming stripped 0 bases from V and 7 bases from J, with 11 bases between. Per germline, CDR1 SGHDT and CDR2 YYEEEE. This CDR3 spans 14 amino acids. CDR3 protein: CASSLARKPNIQYF. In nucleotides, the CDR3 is TGTGCCAGCAGCTTGGCACGCAAACCGAACATTCAGTACTTC.

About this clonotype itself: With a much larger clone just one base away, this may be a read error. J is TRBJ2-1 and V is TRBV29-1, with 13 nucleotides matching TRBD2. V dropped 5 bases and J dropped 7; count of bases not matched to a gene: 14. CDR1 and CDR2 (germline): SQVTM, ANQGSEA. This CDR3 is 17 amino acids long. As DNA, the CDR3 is TGCAGCGTTTTGGGACTAGCGGGGTACTACAATGGGAATGAGCAGTTCTTC. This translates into CSVLGLAGYYNGNEQFF.

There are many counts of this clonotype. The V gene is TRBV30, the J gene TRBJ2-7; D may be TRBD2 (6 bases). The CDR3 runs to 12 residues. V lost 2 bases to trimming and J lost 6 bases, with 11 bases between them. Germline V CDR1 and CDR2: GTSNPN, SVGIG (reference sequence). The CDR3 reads CAWSTGAGEQYF. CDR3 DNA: TGTGCCTGGAGTACGGGAGCGGGCGAGCAGTACTTC.

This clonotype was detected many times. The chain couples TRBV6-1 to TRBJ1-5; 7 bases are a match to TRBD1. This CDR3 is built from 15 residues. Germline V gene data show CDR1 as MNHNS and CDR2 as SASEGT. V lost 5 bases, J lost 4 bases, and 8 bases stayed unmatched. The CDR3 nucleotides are TGTGCCAGCAGTTACCCGGGGACAGTGAATCAGCCCCAGCATTTT. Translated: CASSYPGTVNQPQHF.

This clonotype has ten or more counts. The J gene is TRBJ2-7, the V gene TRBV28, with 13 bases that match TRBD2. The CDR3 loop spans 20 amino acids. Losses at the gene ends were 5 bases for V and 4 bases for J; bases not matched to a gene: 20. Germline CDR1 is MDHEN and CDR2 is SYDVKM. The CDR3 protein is CASSVSTGTSGTWVSYEQYF. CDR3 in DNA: TGTGCCAGCAGTGTATCGACCGGGACTAGCGGGACTTGGGTGTCGTACGAGCAGTACTTC.

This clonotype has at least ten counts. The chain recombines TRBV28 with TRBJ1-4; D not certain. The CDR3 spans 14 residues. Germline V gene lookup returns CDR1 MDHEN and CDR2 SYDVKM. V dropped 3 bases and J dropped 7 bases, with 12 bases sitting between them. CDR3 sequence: CASSLRITGEKLFF. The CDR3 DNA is TGTGCCAGCAGTTTGAGGATTACGGGTGAAAAACTGTTTTTT.

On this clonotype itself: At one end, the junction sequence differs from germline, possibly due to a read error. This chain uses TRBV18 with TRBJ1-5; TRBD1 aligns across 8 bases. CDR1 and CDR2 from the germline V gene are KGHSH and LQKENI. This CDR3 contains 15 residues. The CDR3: CASSGTQGGNQPPHF. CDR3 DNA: TGTGCCAGCTCAGGCACACAGGGGGGCAATCAGCCCCCGCATTTT.

The CDR3 DNA sequence: TGCGCCAGCAGCCTCCGTCCCTGGTACCAAGAGACCCAGTACTTC. Translated, it gives CASSLRPWYQETQYF. This chain links TRBV4-1 with TRBJ2-5; no firm D call. Trimming took off 4 bases at V and 0 bases at J, with 12 bases between the two ends. The V gene's germline CDR1 is MGHRA and CDR2 YSYEKL. The CDR3 runs 15 residues.

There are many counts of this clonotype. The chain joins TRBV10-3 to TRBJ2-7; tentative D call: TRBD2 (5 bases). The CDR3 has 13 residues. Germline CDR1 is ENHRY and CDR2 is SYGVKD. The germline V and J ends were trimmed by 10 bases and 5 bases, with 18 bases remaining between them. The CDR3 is CATTSRERNEQYF. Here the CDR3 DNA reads TGTGCCACCACTTCAAGGGAGAGAAACGAGCAGTACTTC.

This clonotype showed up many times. The CDR3 sequence: CATSGRVAGVQFF. The CDR3 DNA reads as TGTGCCACCAGTGGTAGGGTAGCGGGAGTGCAGTTCTTC. This chain links TRBV24-1 with TRBJ2-1; 9 bases are a match to TRBD2. The ends lost 5 bases at V and 12 bases at J; junction bases unmatched: 7. Germline assignment: CDR1 KGHDR and CDR2 SFDVKD. The CDR3 sequence is 13 residues long.

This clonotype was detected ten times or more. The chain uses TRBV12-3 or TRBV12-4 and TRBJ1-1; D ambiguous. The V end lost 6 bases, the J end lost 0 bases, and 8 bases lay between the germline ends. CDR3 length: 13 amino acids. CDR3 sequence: CASRLSLNTEAFF. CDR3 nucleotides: TGTGCCAGCAGACTCTCTTTGAACACTGAAGCTTTCTTT.

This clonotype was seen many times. This chain's CDR3 is CAWVPNGGTEAFF. CDR3 bases: TGTGCCTGGGTGCCTAATGGGGGCACTGAAGCTTTCTTT. V gene TRBV30 combines with J gene TRBJ1-1, with D perhaps matching TRBD1 (5 bases). V was pared by 5 bases and J by 4 bases, with 14 bases between. The CDR3 runs 13 residues. Germline CDR1 and CDR2: GTSNPN and SVGIG (reference sequence).